The rows below give T cell receptor beta chains drawn from one sample of a study of blood T cell repertoires in COVID-19. Clones were read by immunoSEQ multiplex PCR, and TCRdb kept only the in-frame ones, dropping some. The sample has about 130,000 clones, about four fifths seen once. Sequencing was done on a sample of PBMCs or T cells enriched from blood (not recorded which). These receptors were obtained from a man aged 50 to 59 who had recovered from COVID-19. Each CDR3 is given with its conserved first and last residue. The order of the fields is V gene, J gene, D gene, clone size, CDR3 protein, CDR3 DNA. The D gene is left open where the match is weak. Some rows have no size entry. The others give once, few or many, or a class for an expanded clone.

TRBV19	TRBJ1-1	.	.	CASSRGEGTEAFF	TGTGCCAGTAGTAGGGGGGAGGGCACTGAAGCTTTCTTT
TRBV7-2	TRBJ1-6	.	.	CASSLVGQGNSPLHF	TGTGCCAGCAGCTTAGTAGGGCAGGGAAATTCACCCCTCCACTTT
TRBV18	TRBJ2-1	.	.	CASSPGSRIHNEQFF	TGTGCCAGCTCACCAGGGAGCAGGATTCACAATGAGCAGTTCTTC
TRBV19	TRBJ1-2	.	.	CASSFGTLDYGYTF	TGTGCCAGTAGTTTCGGGACACTAGACTATGGCTACACCTTC
TRBV14	TRBJ1-2	.	.	CASSQLTGANYGYTF	TGTGCCAGCAGCCAACTTACAGGAGCTAACTATGGCTACACCTTC
TRBV18	TRBJ1-1	.	.	CASSPPGPKNTEAFF	TGTGCCAGCTCACCCCCAGGCCCCAAGAACACTGAAGCTTTCTTT
TRBV5-8	TRBJ2-5	TRBD2	.	CASSGRGVAQETQYF	TGTGCCAGCAGCGGACGGGGGGTAGCCCAAGAGACCCAGTACTTC
TRBV27	TRBJ2-2	TRBD2	.	CASSRNSGGYTGELFF	TGTGCCAGCAGCAGAAATAGCGGGGGATACACCGGGGAGCTGTTTTTT
TRBV19	TRBJ2-1	TRBD2	.	CASSIVSGGGNEQFF	TGTGCCAGTAGTATTGTTAGCGGGGGGGGCAATGAGCAGTTCTTC
TRBV5-4	TRBJ2-3	TRBD2	.	CASSSGTSGGAADTQYF	TGTGCCAGCAGCTCTGGGACTAGCGGGGGGGCCGCAGATACGCAGTATTTT
TRBV5-1	TRBJ1-2	.	.	CASRPGEDYGYTF	TGCGCCAGCAGGCCCGGGGAGGACTATGGCTACACCTTC
TRBV5-8	TRBJ1-2	TRBD1	.	CASSLMGQAGYTF	TGTGCCAGCAGCTTGATGGGACAGGCTGGCTACACCTTC
TRBV28	TRBJ1-2	TRBD1	.	CASGDRVSYGYTF	TGTGCCAGCGGGGACAGGGTCTCCTATGGCTACACCTTC
TRBV6-1	TRBJ1-4	.	few	CASSEIRGKANEKLFF	TGTGCCAGCAGTGAAATCAGGGGCAAGGCTAATGAAAAACTGTTTTTT
TRBV4-1	TRBJ1-2	TRBD1	.	CASSQEMVQGYGYTF	TGCGCCAGCAGCCAAGAAATGGTACAGGGGTATGGCTACACCTTC
TRBV5-5	TRBJ2-3	.	.	CASSTRGAGNTDTQYF	TGTGCCAGCAGCACTCGGGGGGCCGGAAACACAGATACGCAGTATTTT
TRBV6-2/TRBV6-3	TRBJ2-3	.	few	CASSYLLGDTQYF	TGTGCCAGCAGTTACTTACTAGGGGATACGCAGTATTTT
TRBV29-1	TRBJ1-2	TRBD1	.	CSVEGQGGPSNYGYTF	TGCAGCGTTGAGGGACAGGGGGGACCTTCTAACTATGGCTACACCTTC
TRBV5-1	TRBJ2-3	TRBD2	.	CASSLGLAGGRNPDTQYF	TGCGCCAGCAGCTTGGGACTAGCGGGGGGCCGAAACCCAGATACGCAGTATTTT
TRBV19	TRBJ1-1	.	few	CASSPSGPSNTEAFF	TGTGCCAGTAGCCCGTCTGGGCCCTCAAACACTGAAGCTTTCTTT
TRBV18	TRBJ2-5	TRBD2	.	CASSPTKRSGGAQTQYF	TGTGCCAGCTCACCGACTAAGCGTAGCGGGGGGGCGCAGACCCAGTACTTC
TRBV30	TRBJ1-1	.	.	CAWSVLLNTEAFF	TGTGCCTGGAGTGTACTGCTGAACACTGAAGCTTTCTTT
TRBV7-2	TRBJ1-5	.	.	CASSLGFELPQHF	TGTGCCAGCAGCTTAGGATTTGAGCTGCCCCAGCATTTT